This T cell receptor (beta chain) was observed in a study of identical twins. Study-level points and caveats: Memory repertoires showed no such pattern, whereas abundant cord blood beta clonotypes carried fewer insertions. Out-of-frame TCR alpha sharing observed in monozygotic twins exceeded model estimates. Twins' excess sharing was less marked for out-of-frame beta sequences.

For this clonotype: Its antigen is undetermined.

With template switching, a universal primer site was added, and the cDNA carried unique molecular identifiers. Via MiXCR, TCRdb re-called the 5' RACE reads, giving one row per CDR3 protein. The sample contains hundreds of thousands of distinct CDR3 sequences, 9% to 15% of which appear only once. The CDR3 extends over 15 amino acids. After removal of 5 bases from V and 2 bases from J, the junction contained 9 bases not matched to a gene. CDR1 is MDHEN, CDR2 SYDVKM, per germline. These same data were also listed under a study on yellow fever vaccine responses in identical twins.

V is TRBV28 and J is TRBJ2-7; the match to TRBD2 covers 7 bases. The sequenced sample consisted of CD8+ T cells sorted from blood. The receptor comes from a woman aged 18 to 35 in good health. The CDR3 nucleotides read TGTGCCAGCAGTCCTTTAACTAGCGCTGCCTACGAGCAGTACTTC. It codes for CASSPLTSAAYEQYF. Variable domain in full (rest from reference TRBV28 and TRBJ2-7): DVKVTQSSRYLVKRTGEKVFLECVQDMDHENMFWYRQDPGLGLRLIYFSYDVKMKEKGDIPEGYSVSREKKERFSLILESASTNQTSMYLCASSPLTSAAYEQYFGPGTRLTVT.